This T cell receptor beta chain was observed in a study of blood T cell repertoires in COVID-19. Clones were read by immunoSEQ multiplex PCR, and TCRdb kept only the in-frame ones, dropping some. Among about 200,000 clones listed, 80% to 90% were seen once. There are a few counts of this clone. Within the sample, other DNA sequences also encode this same CDR3. In assigning cohorts, the study relied on participant-reported clinical history. This TCR derives from a woman between 40 and 50 years old with acute COVID-19. The sample taken for sequencing was PBMCs or T cells enriched from blood (not recorded which).

Here the CDR3 reads CASSLSRDQPQHF. The CDR3 nucleotides are TGTGCCAGCAGTTTGTCCAGGGATCAGCCCCAGCATTTT. The chain joins TRBV27 to TRBJ1-5; D perhaps matches TRBD1 (5 bases). Per the germline V gene, CDR1 is MNHEY and CDR2 is SMNVEV (reference sequence). V lost 3 bases, J lost 5 bases, and 8 bases lay in between. The CDR3 has 13 residues.